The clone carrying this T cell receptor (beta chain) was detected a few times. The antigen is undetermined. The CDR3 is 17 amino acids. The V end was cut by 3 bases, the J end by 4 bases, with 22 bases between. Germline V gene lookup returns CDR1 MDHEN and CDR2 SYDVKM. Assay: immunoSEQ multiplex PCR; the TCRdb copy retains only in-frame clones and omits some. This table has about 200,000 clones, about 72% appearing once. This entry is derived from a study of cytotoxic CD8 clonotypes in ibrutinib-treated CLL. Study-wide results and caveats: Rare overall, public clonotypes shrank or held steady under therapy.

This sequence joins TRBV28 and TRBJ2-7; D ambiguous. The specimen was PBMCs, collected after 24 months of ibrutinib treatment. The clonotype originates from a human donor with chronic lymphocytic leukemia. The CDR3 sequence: CASSFSSLRQSWYEQYF. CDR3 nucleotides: TGTGCCAGCAGTTTTTCGTCCCTTCGGCAGTCTTGGTACGAGCAGTACTTC.